These T cell receptor beta chains were read from a single sample in a study of vaccination and CD4 T cells after COVID-19. Their antigens are not known. Each CDR3 protein gets one entry after TCRdb re-called the PCR reads with MiXCR. This repertoire shows some 10,000 distinct CDR3 sequences, 32% found once; its top ten account for roughly 13%. The material sequenced was CD4+ T cells from blood, cultured in vitro. These receptors were collected from a human donor in good health. Both conserved end residues are part of each CDR3. D genes are given only for firm matches. Clone size is shown for a subset of rows, as once, few, many or a class of expanded clone.

-,TRBJ1-1,-,TRBV12-3/TRBV12-4,CASSSGDTEAFF,TGTGCCAGCAGTTCGGGGGACACTGAAGCTTTCTTT
-,TRBJ1-1,-,TRBV11-2,CASSLDRAYTEAFF,TGTGCCAGCAGCTTAGACAGGGCTTACACTGAAGCTTTCTTT
-,TRBJ2-5,-,TRBV24-1,CATSDFSRGQETQYF,TGTGCCACCAGTGATTTTTCCCGGGGGCAGGAGACCCAGTACTTC
-,TRBJ1-6,-,TRBV4-1,CASSLERDLNSPLHF,TGCGCCAGCAGCCTTGAACGGGACCTTAATTCACCCCTCCACTTT
-,TRBJ1-5,-,TRBV28,CASREGEGPSNQPQHF,TGTGCCAGCAGAGAGGGGGAGGGACCGAGCAATCAGCCCCAGCATTTT
-,TRBJ2-7,-,TRBV11-2,CASSLARGTAHEQYF,TGTGCCAGCAGCTTAGCCCGCGGGACAGCCCACGAGCAGTACTTC
TRBD2,TRBJ2-1,-,TRBV25-1,CASKSTLAGRHNEQFF,TGTGCCAGCAAGTCGACCTTAGCGGGGCGGCACAATGAGCAGTTCTTC
-,TRBJ1-5,medium-sized,TRBV25-1,CASSGGQSNQPQHF,TGTGCCAGCAGTGGGGGACAATCCAATCAGCCCCAGCATTTT
-,TRBJ2-5,-,TRBV7-2,CASSVGIQETQYF,TGTGCCAGCAGCGTCGGGATCCAAGAGACCCAGTACTTC
-,TRBJ2-6,-,TRBV18,CASSPKEGLSGANVLTF,TGTGCCAGCTCACCTAAGGAGGGCTTGTCTGGGGCCAACGTCCTGACTTTC
TRBD1,TRBJ2-2,-,TRBV10-3,CAISGTGGTRGTGELFF,TGTGCCATCAGCGGGACAGGGGGCACCCGGGGCACCGGGGAGCTGTTTTTT
-,TRBJ1-5,few,TRBV19,CASSILGEGPQPQHF,TGTGCCAGTAGTATCTTGGGAGAGGGACCTCAGCCCCAGCATTTT
-,TRBJ2-3,-,TRBV24-1,CATGDSTPSTDTQYF,TGTGCCACCGGTGATTCTACACCTAGCACAGATACGCAGTATTTT
-,TRBJ2-5,-,TRBV7-6,CASSLSHGGETQYF,TGTGCCAGCAGCTTAAGTCACGGAGGAGAGACCCAGTACTTC
-,TRBJ2-1,-,TRBV7-9,CASSFDPLGYNEQFF,TGTGCCAGCAGCTTTGACCCCCTGGGATACAATGAGCAGTTCTTC
TRBD2,TRBJ2-3,-,TRBV7-6,CASSVSGRDTDTQYF,TGTGCCAGCAGCGTCAGCGGGAGAGACACAGATACGCAGTATTTT
-,TRBJ2-7,-,TRBV6-1,CASSEGARGTGQYF,TGTGCCAGCAGTGAAGGCGCCCGGGGGACCGGGCAGTACTTC
-,TRBJ2-7,few,TRBV28,CASSKGGGTHYEQYF,TGTGCCAGCAGCAAGGGGGGGGGGACCCACTACGAGCAGTACTTC
-,TRBJ1-1,-,TRBV9,CASSVEGDTEAFF,TGTGCCAGCAGCGTAGAGGGGGACACTGAAGCTTTCTTT
-,TRBJ2-1,-,TRBV7-2,CASSPGRREQFF,TGTGCCAGCAGCCCCGGGCGTCGGGAGCAGTTCTTC
-,TRBJ1-5,few,TRBV20-1,CSARDEGGQPQHF,TGCAGTGCTAGAGATGAGGGAGGCCAGCCCCAGCATTTT
TRBD2,TRBJ2-6,-,TRBV2,CASRRLAGGTSGANVLTF,TGTGCCAGCAGGAGACTAGCGGGAGGGACCTCTGGGGCCAACGTCCTGACTTTC
TRBD2,TRBJ2-1,few,TRBV20-1,CSARLAGGPNEQFF,TGCAGTGCACGACTAGCGGGAGGGCCAAATGAGCAGTTCTTC
-,TRBJ2-1,-,TRBV10-3,CTISESDEQFF,TGTACCATCAGTGAGTCCGATGAGCAGTTCTTC
TRBD1,TRBJ1-2,-,TRBV7-4,CASSPPPGQGLGGYTF,TGTGCCAGCAGCCCACCCCCGGGACAGGGTCTGGGTGGCTACACCTTC
-,TRBJ1-5,few,TRBV10-3,CAISEWAADYSNQPQHF,TGTGCCATCAGTGAATGGGCAGCCGACTATAGCAATCAGCCCCAGCATTTT
TRBD1,TRBJ2-5,-,TRBV7-9,CASSPLDRGLQETQYF,TGTGCCAGCAGCCCCTTGGACAGGGGCCTTCAAGAGACCCAGTACTTC
TRBD1,TRBJ2-3,few,TRBV27,CASSLQSGTGGADTQYF,TGTGCCAGCAGTTTACAGTCCGGGACAGGGGGCGCGGATACGCAGTATTTT
TRBD2,TRBJ2-1,-,TRBV7-9,CASSLAGGRGTSGRAGEQFF,TGTGCCAGCAGCTTAGCGGGGGGGAGGGGGACTAGCGGGAGGGCCGGAGAGCAGTTCTTC
TRBD2,TRBJ2-7,few,TRBV6-2/TRBV6-3,CASSSQQRERFYEQYF,TGTGCCAGCAGTTCCCAGCAGCGGGAGAGGTTCTACGAGCAGTACTTC
-,TRBJ2-3,few,TRBV6-4,CASSAVGGEGTDTQYF,TGTGCCAGCAGTGCCGTGGGCGGGGAAGGCACAGATACGCAGTATTTT
-,TRBJ2-7,-,TRBV6-5,CASSSVFGAPYEQYF,TGTGCCAGCAGTTCCGTCTTTGGGGCCCCCTACGAGCAGTACTTC
-,TRBJ2-3,-,TRBV20-1,CSARGVGTDTQYF,TGCAGTGCTAGGGGGGTCGGCACAGATACGCAGTATTTT
-,TRBJ1-2,-,TRBV28,CASRRQVAFGEKSGYTF,TGTGCCAGCAGGCGACAGGTAGCTTTTGGGGAGAAAAGCGGCTACACCTTC
TRBD2,TRBJ2-1,-,TRBV19,CASSFLAGSYNEQFF,TGTGCCAGTAGTTTTCTAGCGGGGTCCTACAATGAGCAGTTCTTC
TRBD1,TRBJ1-6,few,TRBV5-4,CASSPIRDRDSPLHF,TGTGCCAGCAGCCCGATCCGGGACAGGGATTCACCCCTCCACTTT
TRBD1,TRBJ2-2,-,TRBV12-3/TRBV12-4,CASSKTGGPGELFF,TGTGCCAGCAGTAAGACAGGGGGCCCCGGGGAGCTGTTTTTT
-,TRBJ1-6,medium-sized,TRBV20-1,CSASIIDRRGPLHF,TGCAGTGCTAGCATAATTGATCGGCGGGGACCCCTCCACTTT
TRBD2,TRBJ2-5,few,TRBV6-4,CASSRLAGEQETQYF,TGTGCCAGCAGTCGACTAGCGGGAGAGCAAGAGACCCAGTACTTC
-,TRBJ1-2,few,TRBV6-2/TRBV6-3,CAISNAGPTYGYTF,TGTGCCATCTCCAATGCCGGGCCAACCTATGGCTACACCTTC